This paragraph covers one TCR beta chain sequence. Antigen: not known. The assay was immunoSEQ multiplex PCR, and TCRdb's table has in-frame clones only and misses some. The data show about 2.4 million clones, 85% to 95% seen once. This entry belongs to a study of shared clonotypes between healthy human individuals. Whole-study findings and limits: Sampling included only blood; tissue repertoires likely differ.

Looked up from germline, CDR1 is SEHNR and CDR2 is FQNEAQ (reference sequence). This CDR3 is built from 14 residues. V lost 3 bases to trimming and J lost 4 bases, with 11 bases between them. The receptor was derived from a young man in good health. This sequence joins TRBV7-9 and TRBJ2-3; possible D gene TRBD1, 5 bases. The sequenced sample consisted of naive CD4+ T cells sorted from blood. Subset denoted: CD45RA+ positively selected. CDR3 loop: CASSFQGGADTQYF. CDR3 nucleotide sequence: TGTGCCAGCAGCTTCCAGGGCGGCGCAGATACGCAGTATTTT.